The 21 T cell receptor beta chains below come from one sample, sequenced in a study of blood T cell repertoires in COVID-19 (TCRdb year 2020). Library generation was performed with the immunoSEQ multiplex PCR assay. TCRdb provides this immuneACCESS table in a form limited to in-frame rearrangements. Some clones are lacking; in checked studies, under half of them reflect an unresolved V gene, and why the rest are absent is not known. The sample table lists about 180,000 clones, about 91% of them with a count of one. About 4.1% of the sample is held by the ten biggest clonotypes. The source material was peripheral blood. These receptors were taken from a woman aged 30 to 39 with acute or convalescent COVID-19.

The CDR3 region has the DNA TGTGCCACCAGTGATTACAGGGCCTCACCCCTCCACTTT. Amino acid sequence: CATSDYRASPLHF. This chain connects TRBV24-1 to TRBJ1-6; perhaps TRBD1 as D (6 bases). V lost 2 bases and J lost 10, with 8 bases in between. CDR3 size: 13 residues. CDR1 KGHDR and CDR2 SFDVKD come from the germline V gene.

The count of this clone is one. The gene calls are TRBV7-2 and TRBJ2-3; tentative D call: TRBD2 (6 bases). The CDR3 sequence is 15 residues long. Between the trimmed V and J ends, which lost 5 bases and 2 bases, there was a span of 14 bases. The germline V gene encodes CDR1 SGHTA and CDR2 FQGNSA. This CDR3 is CASSPTAGFTDTQYF. DNA for the CDR3: TGTGCCAGCAGCCCCACGGCGGGATTCACAGATACGCAGTATTTT.

This clone was seen a single time. The chain links TRBV9 to TRBJ2-1, with D maybe TRBD2 (6 bases). CDR3 length equals 17 residues. The germline CDR1 and CDR2 sequences are SGDLS and YYNGEE. V lost 0 bases to trimming and J lost 6 bases, with 19 bases between them. The CDR3 DNA is TGTGCCAGCAGCGTAGCGAGTTCGGGAGTCCCCCCCAATGAGCAGTTCTTC. Its protein is CASSVASSGVPPNEQFF.

The DNA of the CDR3 is TGTGCCAGCAGTTACGGGGCGATCAATGAGCAGTTCTTC. Protein sequence: CASSYGAINEQFF. The V gene is TRBV6-2 or TRBV6-3, the J gene TRBJ2-1; D might be TRBD1 (5 bases). The CDR3 extends over 13 amino acids. Trimming took 2 bases from V and 6 from J, leaving 8 bases between them. From germline, CDR1 is MNHEY and CDR2 SVGEGT.

This chain joins TRBV15 and TRBJ1-2; no reliable D call. Germline V gives CDR1 LNHNV, CDR2 YYDKDF (reference sequence). V was trimmed by 4 bases and J by 5 bases, leaving 5 bases between them. The CDR3 is 11 residues long. The CDR3 spells CATSNRYGYTF. In DNA, the CDR3 is TGTGCCACCAGCAACCGGTATGGCTACACCTTC.

The rearrangement links TRBV5-1 to TRBJ1-4; D remains unclear. This CDR3 region has 14 residues. V shed 0 bases and J shed 11 bases, with 14 bases lying between them. Germline-derived CDR1 and CDR2 are SGHRS and YFSETQ. CDR3 coding DNA: TGCGCCAGCAGCTTGGAAGGGTCGGGGAGGAAACTGTTTTTT. Amino acids: CASSLEGSGRKLFF.

The chain couples TRBV5-4 to TRBJ2-3; TRBD2 agrees at 8 bases. Germline-derived CDR1 and CDR2 are SGHNT and YYREEE (reference sequence). After removal of 4 bases from V and 4 bases from J, the junction contained 5 bases not matched to a gene. The CDR3 contains 14 residues. The CDR3 DNA sequence: TGTGCCAGCAGCGGACTAGCAATGGCAGATACGCAGTATTTT. It yields the protein CASSGLAMADTQYF.

The chain recombines TRBV15 with TRBJ1-1; a possible D gene is TRBD1 (6 bases). V gave up 4 bases and J gave up 9 bases, with 15 bases separating them. CDR1 is LNHNV, CDR2 YYDKDF, per germline (reference sequence). The CDR3 length is 13 residues. CDR3 loop: CATSIPPGTKAFF. The DNA of the CDR3 is TGTGCCACCAGCATCCCTCCGGGGACAAAAGCTTTCTTT.

The chain is built from TRBV23-1 and TRBJ2-3, with TRBD1 identical over 7 bases. TRBV23-1 has ORF status, its function being uncertain. This CDR3 is built from 17 residues. V trimming: 0 bases; J trimming: 2 bases; junction bases outside the gene matches: 8. The CDR3 DNA reads as TGCGCCAGCAGTCAATCGACAACAGGGGCGCTCACAGATACGCAGTATTTT. Its translation is CASSQSTTGALTDTQYF.

This clone was observed a few times. The chain recombines TRBV28 with TRBJ2-1, with a weak D call TRBD2 (6 bases). The CDR3 spans 13 residues. Trimming took 8 bases from V and 0 from J, leaving 8 bases between them. Germline-derived CDR1 and CDR2 are MDHEN and SYDVKM. The chain's CDR3 is CASRGSSYNEQFF. The CDR3 DNA reads as TGTGCCAGCCGGGGGAGCTCCTACAATGAGCAGTTCTTC.

J is TRBJ2-5 and V is TRBV18, with 9 positions matching TRBD2. Unmatched junction bases numbered 7, after V lost 8 bases and J lost 3 bases. This CDR3 comprises 14 residues. CDR1 KGHSH and CDR2 LQKENI come from the germline V gene. The CDR3 region has the DNA TGTGCCAGCCGTAGCGGGAGAAGGGAAGAGACCCAGTACTTC. Translation: CASRSGRREETQYF.

The chain uses TRBV9 and TRBJ1-1, with TRBD1 matching over 7 bases. Germline-derived CDR1 and CDR2 are SGDLS and YYNGEE. The junction had 8 bases not matched to a gene; V was cut back by 4 bases and J by 11 bases. The CDR3 spans 12 residues. As DNA, the CDR3 is TGTGCCAGCAGCTCCCAGGACAGGAGGGCTTTCTTT. Translating it yields CASSSQDRRAFF.

The gene calls are TRBV27 and TRBJ2-1; TRBD1 matches at 9 bases. The CDR3 loop spans 12 amino acids. Germline loops: CDR1 MNHEY, CDR2 SMNVEV (reference sequence). V trimming: 6 bases; J trimming: 15 bases; junction bases outside the gene matches: 9. The CDR3 loop is CASRAPGQGPFF. CDR3 DNA: TGTGCCAGCAGGGCACCGGGACAGGGTCCGTTCTTC.

The chain couples TRBV18 to TRBJ2-1; 14 nucleotides match TRBD2. Trimming removed 2 bases from V and 8 bases from J; junction bases left unmatched: 5. The CDR3 consists of 16 residues. Looked up from germline, CDR1 is KGHSH and CDR2 is LQKENI. The DNA of the CDR3 is TGTGCCAGCTCACCAACCGCGACTAGCGGGAGGGATGAGCAGTTCTTC. Amino acids: CASSPTATSGRDEQFF.

The V and J genes are TRBV5-8 and TRBJ1-1; the match to TRBD1 covers 7 bases. This CDR3 is built from 13 residues. With 5 bases clipped from V and 1 base from J, the junction kept 2 bases outside the gene matches. Germline V gene data show CDR1 as SGHTS and CDR2 as YDEGEE. CDR3 sequence: CASSRDRNTEAFF. The CDR3 DNA sequence: TGTGCCAGCAGTCGGGACAGGAACACTGAAGCTTTCTTT.

The V gene is TRBV24-1, the J gene TRBJ2-7; D not certain. V was pared by 4 bases and J by 0 bases, with 6 bases between. There are 13 residues in the CDR3. Germline CDR1 and CDR2: KGHDR and SFDVKD. The DNA for the CDR3 is TGTGCCACCAGTGACCACAGCTCCTACGAGCAGTACTTC. This gives the protein CATSDHSSYEQYF.

The chain combines TRBV5-4 with TRBJ1-2; no reliable D call. Germline CDR1 reads SGHNT; CDR2 reads YYREEE (reference sequence). Trimming pared 2 bases from V and 5 bases from J, leaving 13 bases between. This CDR3 is 14 amino acids long. This chain's CDR3 is CASSFSADLYGYTF. CDR3 bases: TGTGCCAGCAGCTTTTCGGCGGATCTATATGGCTACACCTTC. The full variable domain, in which reference TRBV5-4 and TRBJ1-2 provide the parts outside the CDR3, is ETGVTQSPTHLIKTRGQQVTLRCSSQSGHNTVSWYQQALGQGPQFIFQYYREEENGRGNFPPRFSGLQFPNYSSELNVNALELDDSALYLCASSFSADLYGYTFGSGTRLTVV.

This clone appeared a single time. The V and J genes are TRBV5-1 and TRBJ2-1; 9 nucleotides match TRBD1. The CDR3 covers 15 residues. V was clipped by 0 bases and J by 8 bases; unmatched bases: 6. The germline V gene has CDR1 SGHRS and CDR2 YFSETQ. The CDR3 DNA is TGCGCCAGCAGCTTGGGACAGGGGGAAAGTGATGAGCAGTTCTTC. Translated: CASSLGQGESDEQFF.

The chain uses TRBV29-1 and TRBJ2-7, with 8 bases aligning to TRBD2. The CDR3 is made up of 15 amino acids. Trimming took 4 bases from V and 4 from J; bases not matched to a gene: 12. Germline-derived CDR1 and CDR2 are SQVTM and ANQGSEA. The CDR3 nucleotides read TGCAGCGTTGTCGAAGGGCGAGCGGGAGAGTACGAGCAGTACTTC. The encoded protein is CSVVEGRAGEYEQYF.

The genes are TRBV7-2 and TRBJ2-3; no clear D. The CDR3 runs to 14 residues. Trimming removed 1 base from V and 3 bases from J, with 8 bases in between. Germline CDR1 SGHTA, CDR2 FQGNSA. The CDR3 coding sequence is TGTGCCAGCAGCTTAGGAGTCGGGACAGATACGCAGTATTTT. Its translation: CASSLGVGTDTQYF.

J is TRBJ1-5 and V is TRBV28, with D perhaps TRBD1 (5 bases). V shed 5 bases and J shed 5 bases, with 7 bases lying between them. This CDR3 is 12 amino acids long. Germline CDR1 and CDR2: MDHEN and SYDVKM. For the CDR3, the DNA is TGTGCCAGCAGTGTCAGGGATCAGCCCCAGCATTTT. Protein: CASSVRDQPQHF.